Listed here are 17 T cell receptor beta chains from one sample, sequenced in a study of early T cells in non-severe SARS-CoV-2 infection. TCRdb redid the calling of the 5' RACE reads with MiXCR, one entry per CDR3 protein. The sample carries about 77,000 distinct CDR3 sequences, about a sixth recorded once. The sequenced material came from whole blood. Every receptor here comes from an adult who was a healthcare worker with PCR-confirmed SARS-CoV-2 infection or an uninfected control (not recorded which).

The rearrangement uses TRBV6-5 and TRBJ2-1, with 11 bases fitting TRBD2. The V gene end was trimmed by 5 bases and the J gene end by 0 bases; junction bases not matched to a gene: 9. The germline gives CDR1 MNHEY, CDR2 SVGAGI. The CDR3 has 18 residues. The CDR3: CASSPRGGLAASYNEQFF. The CDR3 DNA follows: TGTGCCAGCAGTCCCAGGGGGGGACTAGCGGCCTCCTACAATGAGCAGTTCTTC.

The chain's CDR3 is CATTGRRSMGSEQYF. Here the CDR3 DNA reads TGTGCCACAACGGGGCGACGCTCCATGGGATCCGAGCAGTACTTC. This rearrangement joins TRBV15 to TRBJ2-7; D is possibly TRBD1 or TRBD2 (5 bases each). Trimming shortened V by 9 bases and J by 6 bases, and 24 bases separated the two germline ends. Germline V gene data show CDR1 as LNHNV and CDR2 as YYDKDF (reference sequence). CDR3 length: 15 amino acids.

This CDR3 reads CASSPMIGAQETQYF. The CDR3 DNA reads as TGTGCCAGCTCACCGATGATAGGGGCCCAAGAGACCCAGTACTTC. J is TRBJ2-5 and V is TRBV18, with D tentatively TRBD1 (5 bases). The CDR3 extends over 15 amino acids. Germline V lookup: CDR1 KGHSH, CDR2 LQKENI. V gave up 3 bases and J gave up 1 base, with 12 bases separating them.

This clonotype was observed a handful of times. The chain has TRBV15 and TRBJ1-5; D gene uncertain. This CDR3 spans 14 amino acids. The germline V gene encodes CDR1 LNHNV and CDR2 YYDKDF (reference sequence). Trimming pared 0 bases from V and 2 bases from J, leaving 5 bases between. The CDR3 is CATSRDGGNQPQHF. CDR3 nucleotides: TGTGCCACCAGCAGAGATGGGGGCAATCAGCCCCAGCATTTT.

The chain joins TRBV5-1 to TRBJ2-7; 8 bases fit TRBD1. CDR3 length: 19 amino acids. V was clipped by 0 bases and J by 2 bases; unmatched bases: 16. CDR1 SGHRS and CDR2 YFSETQ come from the germline V gene. CDR3 sequence reads: CASSLVGQGTAWGTYEQYF. The DNA for the CDR3 is TGCGCCAGCAGCTTGGTTGGACAGGGAACGGCCTGGGGCACCTACGAGCAGTACTTC. Full variable domain (rest looked up from reference TRBV5-1 and TRBJ2-7): KAGVTQTPRYLIKTRGQQVTLSCSPISGHRSVSWYQQTPGQGLQFLFEYFSETQRNKGNFPGRFSGRQFSNSRSEMNVSTLELGDSALYLCASSLVGQGTAWGTYEQYFGPGTRLTVT.

About this clonotype itself: At one boundary the junction diverges from the germline segment, which might be a read error. The chain uses TRBV7-2 and TRBJ2-5; D gene uncertain. Germline CDR1 and CDR2: SGHTA and FQGNSA. The CDR3 loop spans 13 amino acids. CDR3 sequence reads: CASSLGYSEAQYF. The CDR3 region has the DNA TGTGCCAGCAGCTTAGGCTACTCAGAGGCCCAGTACTTC.

The chain links TRBV5-1 to TRBJ2-2, with unresolved D. The CDR3 totals 15 residues. V was trimmed by 2 bases and J by 1 base, leaving 9 bases between them. In germline, CDR1 is SGHRS, CDR2 YFSETQ. DNA of the CDR3: TGCGCCAGCAGCTTTTCAGGAGAGAACACCGGGGAGCTGTTTTTT. The encoded protein is CASSFSGENTGELFF.

This clonotype was seen a handful of times. The rearrangement joins TRBV19 to TRBJ2-1; 12 bases map to TRBD2. There are 15 residues in the CDR3. Looked up from germline, CDR1 is LNHDA and CDR2 is SQIVND (reference sequence). Trimming took 6 bases from V and 8 from J; bases not matched to a gene: 8. The CDR3 coding sequence is TGTGCCAGTAGCCCGACCGGACTAGCGGGACATGAGCAGTTCTTC. Residues: CASSPTGLAGHEQFF.

The J gene is TRBJ1-2, the V gene TRBV20-1; D gene uncertain. V lost 4 bases, J lost 2 bases, and 5 bases lay in between. Per germline, CDR1 DFQATT and CDR2 SNEGSKA (reference sequence). CDR3 length equals 11 residues. CDR3 region: CSANLNYGYTF. The CDR3 DNA is TGCAGTGCTAACTTGAACTATGGCTACACCTTC.

The CDR3 loop is CASSLDGLSPLHF. The CDR3 DNA follows: TGCGCCAGCAGCTTGGACGGATTGTCACCCCTCCACTTT. This chain links TRBV5-1 with TRBJ1-6; D remains ambiguous. Deletions cut 0 bases from V and 10 bases from J, with 8 bases between. This CDR3 comprises 13 residues. The germline CDR1 and CDR2 sequences are SGHRS and YFSETQ.

This clonotype was counted between two and nine times. This rearrangement joins TRBV5-1 to TRBJ1-6, with D hard to call. Germline V gene data show CDR1 as SGHRS and CDR2 as YFSETQ. Trimming took off 3 bases at V and 0 bases at J, with 13 bases between the two ends. The CDR3 is 17 residues long. The CDR3 here is CASSSEPLSSYNSPLHF. DNA of the CDR3: TGCGCCAGCAGCTCCGAACCCCTGAGCTCCTATAATTCACCCCTCCACTTT.

This clonotype was seen at least ten times. The V gene is TRBV6-5, the J gene TRBJ2-1; 15 nucleotides match TRBD2. Per the germline V gene, CDR1 is MNHEY and CDR2 is SVGAGI. This CDR3 spans 17 amino acids. J was trimmed by 4 bases and V by 0 bases; bases with no gene match: 1. CDR3 DNA sequence: TGTGCCAGCAGTTACTCGGGACTAGCGGGGGGATACAATGAGCAGTTCTTC. Its translation: CASSYSGLAGGYNEQFF.

The chain carries TRBV2 and TRBJ2-2; D uncertain. Trimming took 2 bases from V and 1 from J, leaving 11 bases between them. The CDR3 spans 16 residues. The germline gives CDR1 SNHLY, CDR2 FYNNEI. In DNA, the CDR3 is TGTGCCAGCAGTGAATGGCAGGTCGGGAACACCGGGGAGCTGTTTTTT. Protein: CASSEWQVGNTGELFF. The complete variable domain, with remaining parts taken from reference TRBV2 and TRBJ2-2, reads EPEVTQTPSHQVTQMGQEVILRCVPISNHLYFYWYRQILGQKVEFLVSFYNNEISEKSEIFDDQFSVERPDGSNFTLKIRSTKLEDSAMYFCASSEWQVGNTGELFFGEGSRLTVL.

The V and J genes are TRBV29-1 and TRBJ1-1; D uncertain. The CDR3 has 10 amino acids. The germline V and J ends were trimmed by 7 bases and 1 base, with 4 bases remaining between them. Germline V lookup: CDR1 SQVTM, CDR2 ANQGSEA. The CDR3, as DNA: TGCAGCGCTACGAACACTGAAGCTTTCTTT. Its translation is CSATNTEAFF. The whole variable domain, remainder taken from reference TRBV29-1 and TRBJ1-1, is SAVISQKPSRDICQRGTSLTIQCQVDSQVTMMFWYRQQPGQSLTLIATANQGSEATYESGFVIDKFPISRPNLTFSTLTVSNMSPEDSSIYLCSATNTEAFFGQGTRLTVV.

The table lists this clonotype with a few counts. This sequence joins TRBV5-1 and TRBJ2-5, with D possibly called TRBD1 or TRBD2 (5 bases each). Germline CDR1 and CDR2: SGHRS and YFSETQ. Trimming cost V 2 bases and J 3 bases, with 8 bases left between them. The CDR3 is 13 residues long. The CDR3 here is CASSFGGKETQYF. DNA for the CDR3: TGCGCCAGCAGCTTTGGGGGAAAAGAGACCCAGTACTTC. The full variable domain, with the rest looked up from reference TRBV5-1 and TRBJ2-5, is KAGVTQTPRYLIKTRGQQVTLSCSPISGHRSVSWYQQTPGQGLQFLFEYFSETQRNKGNFPGRFSGRQFSNSRSEMNVSTLELGDSALYLCASSFGGKETQYFGPGTRLLVL.

This clonotype was detected ten times or more. The CDR3 sequence is CASSQNPGGGEQYF. CDR3 sequence (DNA): TGTGCCAGCAGCCAGAACCCAGGAGGGGGCGAGCAGTACTTC. The chain is built from TRBV3-1 and TRBJ2-7; D is perhaps TRBD1 or TRBD2 (6 bases each). V was cut by 3 bases and J by 6 bases, with 15 bases left in between. The CDR3 covers 14 residues. Per germline, CDR1 LGHDT and CDR2 YNNKEL (reference sequence).

This clonotype has a handful of counts. V is TRBV3-1 and J is TRBJ1-5; maybe TRBD1 (6 bases). Trimming removed 4 bases from V and 4 bases from J, with 17 bases in between. The CDR3 sequence is 16 residues long. Per the germline V gene, CDR1 is LGHDT and CDR2 is YNNKEL (reference sequence). CDR3 sequence reads: CASSRGTPGANQPQHF. The CDR3 DNA follows: TGTGCCAGCAGCCGAGGGACCCCGGGGGCTAATCAGCCCCAGCATTTT.